These T cell receptor beta chains were read from a single sample in a study of graft-versus-host responses after intestinal transplantation. What these receptors recognize is not known. TCRdb's table, derived via immunoSEQ multiplex PCR, lists solely in-frame clones and lacks some. The sample lists 25,000 or so clones, over 80% occurring once. The input for sequencing was unstimulated CD4+ T cells sorted from spleen or lymph node cells, taken before intestinal transplant. Source of these receptors: a human donor who received an intestinal transplant. Both conserved end residues are part of each CDR3. D genes are given only for firm matches. The size entry is marked missing in some rows and otherwise reads once, few, many or a size class.

abundance: -; j_gene: TRBJ1-4; v_gene: TRBV10-3; d_gene: -; CDR3nt: TGTGCCATCAGTGAGGCCGGAAGAGGTGAAAAACTGTTTTTT; CDR3aa: CAISEAGRGEKLFF
abundance: few; j_gene: TRBJ1-3; v_gene: TRBV6-6; d_gene: -; CDR3nt: TGTGCCAGCAGTTACCCTGACAGCTCTGGAAACACCATATATTTT; CDR3aa: CASSYPDSSGNTIYF
abundance: -; j_gene: TRBJ2-7; v_gene: TRBV7-9; d_gene: -; CDR3nt: TGTGCCAGCAGCCAGCGATCCTACGAGCAGTACTTC; CDR3aa: CASSQRSYEQYF
abundance: -; j_gene: TRBJ2-1; v_gene: TRBV5-1; d_gene: TRBD2; CDR3nt: TGCGCCAGCAGCTTAGGACTAGCGGGAAACAATGAGCAGTTCTTC; CDR3aa: CASSLGLAGNNEQFF
abundance: few; j_gene: TRBJ2-1; v_gene: TRBV23-1; d_gene: TRBD1; CDR3nt: TGCGCCAGCAGTCGGGATCCCCCGGGACAGTACTCCTACAATGAGCAGTTCTTC; CDR3aa: CASSRDPPGQYSYNEQFF
abundance: -; j_gene: TRBJ2-7; v_gene: TRBV7-2; d_gene: -; CDR3nt: TGTGCCAGCAGCGCGAGGAGATACGAGCAGTACTTC; CDR3aa: CASSARRYEQYF
abundance: -; j_gene: TRBJ2-3; v_gene: TRBV6-4; d_gene: TRBD2; CDR3nt: TGTGCCAGCAGCTTGACTTGGGGACTAAGCACAGATACGCAGTATTTT; CDR3aa: CASSLTWGLSTDTQYF
abundance: -; j_gene: TRBJ2-5; v_gene: TRBV5-1; d_gene: -; CDR3nt: TGCGCCAGCAGCCTAGAAGGAGGACAGACCCAGTACTTC; CDR3aa: CASSLEGGQTQYF
abundance: -; j_gene: TRBJ2-2; v_gene: TRBV6-1; d_gene: -; CDR3nt: TGTGCCAGCAGTGACCCTGGCGGGGAGCTGTTTTTT; CDR3aa: CASSDPGGELFF
abundance: -; j_gene: TRBJ1-6; v_gene: TRBV4-1; d_gene: TRBD1; CDR3nt: TGCGCCAGCAGCCAAGATCCCACCGGGACAGGAAGCAGTCGAGGTCTCCTCCTCCACTTT; CDR3aa: CASSQDPTGTGSSRGLLLHF
abundance: -; j_gene: TRBJ2-3; v_gene: TRBV18; d_gene: -; CDR3nt: TGTGCCAGCTCACCTAGGGGAACGGGAGCGGATACGCAGTATTTT; CDR3aa: CASSPRGTGADTQYF
abundance: -; j_gene: TRBJ1-1; v_gene: TRBV19; d_gene: -; CDR3nt: TGTGCCAGTAGTCCTAGAATTGACAGGAACACTGAAGCTTTCTTT; CDR3aa: CASSPRIDRNTEAFF
abundance: -; j_gene: TRBJ2-3; v_gene: TRBV7-3; d_gene: TRBD2; CDR3nt: TGTGCCAGCAGCTTAGGTCGACTAGCTTCAGATACGCAGTATTTT; CDR3aa: CASSLGRLASDTQYF
abundance: -; j_gene: TRBJ2-6; v_gene: TRBV6-5; d_gene: -; CDR3nt: TGTGCCAGCTCCGAGCGTGGAGGGGCCAACGTCCTGACTTTC; CDR3aa: CASSERGGANVLTF
abundance: -; j_gene: TRBJ2-5; v_gene: TRBV4-2; d_gene: TRBD2; CDR3nt: TGTGCCAGCAGCCTTTATAGCGGGGGGGGCCAAGAGACCCAGTACTTC; CDR3aa: CASSLYSGGGQETQYF
abundance: -; j_gene: TRBJ1-3; v_gene: TRBV5-4; d_gene: TRBD1; CDR3nt: TGTGCCAGCAGCTCGATGGAGACAGGGGGAAACACCATATATTTT; CDR3aa: CASSSMETGGNTIYF
abundance: -; j_gene: TRBJ1-4; v_gene: TRBV10-3; d_gene: TRBD1; CDR3nt: TGTGCCATCAGTGAGTCGATTCAGAGGACAGGGAATGAAAAACTGTTTTTT; CDR3aa: CAISESIQRTGNEKLFF
abundance: -; j_gene: TRBJ1-2; v_gene: TRBV5-1; d_gene: TRBD1; CDR3nt: TGCGCCAGCAGCAGACCGGGACAGGGAGGCTATGGCTACACCTTC; CDR3aa: CASSRPGQGGYGYTF
abundance: -; j_gene: TRBJ1-1; v_gene: TRBV28; d_gene: -; CDR3nt: TGTGCCAGCAGCTGGAACACTGAAGCTTTCTTT; CDR3aa: CASSWNTEAFF
abundance: -; j_gene: TRBJ2-7; v_gene: TRBV27; d_gene: TRBD2; CDR3nt: TGTGCCAGCAGTTTAAAGGGGCGGGGACTAGCGGGAGACGAGCAGTACTTC; CDR3aa: CASSLKGRGLAGDEQYF
abundance: -; j_gene: TRBJ2-7; v_gene: TRBV7-9; d_gene: TRBD2; CDR3nt: TGTGCCAGCAGCTCCACTAGCGGGGGAAGCTCCTACGAGCAGTACTTC; CDR3aa: CASSSTSGGSSYEQYF
abundance: once; j_gene: TRBJ1-3; v_gene: TRBV5-4; d_gene: -; CDR3nt: TGTGCCAGCAGCTTGGAGCCCTCTGGAAACACCATATATTTT; CDR3aa: CASSLEPSGNTIYF
abundance: few; j_gene: TRBJ2-5; v_gene: TRBV5-6; d_gene: -; CDR3nt: TGTGCCAGCAGCTTGTGGAGGGGACAAGAGACCCAGTACTTC; CDR3aa: CASSLWRGQETQYF
abundance: -; j_gene: TRBJ1-1; v_gene: TRBV6-5; d_gene: -; CDR3nt: TGTGCCAGCAGCCCGCAAATTACTAGGCACACTGAAGCTTTCTTT; CDR3aa: CASSPQITRHTEAFF
abundance: -; j_gene: TRBJ2-1; v_gene: TRBV11-1; d_gene: TRBD2; CDR3nt: TGTGCCAGCAGCTTAAGGGGACTAGCAGGGGATGAGCAGTTCTTC; CDR3aa: CASSLRGLAGDEQFF
abundance: once; j_gene: TRBJ2-1; v_gene: TRBV10-2; d_gene: -; CDR3nt: TGCGCCAGCAGTGAGATGAGGGTTGCCGCCTACAATGAGCAGTTCTTC; CDR3aa: CASSEMRVAAYNEQFF
abundance: -; j_gene: TRBJ1-1; v_gene: TRBV12-5; d_gene: -; CDR3nt: TGTGCTAGTGGTTTGGTACAGTACCGCCGAGTGTGGAACACTGAAGCTTTCTTT; CDR3aa: CASGLVQYRRVWNTEAFF
abundance: -; j_gene: TRBJ1-4; v_gene: TRBV21-1; d_gene: -; CDR3nt: TGTGCCAGCAGCAGTGGACAGGAGAAACTGTTTTTT; CDR3aa: CASSSGQEKLFF
abundance: -; j_gene: TRBJ2-1; v_gene: TRBV30; d_gene: -; CDR3nt: TGTGCCTGGAGCGGGAGCTCCTACAATGAGCAGTTCTTC; CDR3aa: CAWSGSSYNEQFF
abundance: -; j_gene: TRBJ2-3; v_gene: TRBV10-3; d_gene: -; CDR3nt: TGTGCCATCAGTCCTAAGGTGGGAACGGATACGCAGTATTTT; CDR3aa: CAISPKVGTDTQYF
abundance: few; j_gene: TRBJ1-4; v_gene: TRBV21-1; d_gene: -; CDR3nt: TGTGCCAGCAGCAACGCCCCGGATTCGATTAATGAAAAACTGTTTTTT; CDR3aa: CASSNAPDSINEKLFF
abundance: -; j_gene: TRBJ2-7; v_gene: TRBV5-6; d_gene: -; CDR3nt: TGTGCCAGCAGCTTGACAGGGTACCCCTACGAGCAGTACTTC; CDR3aa: CASSLTGYPYEQYF
abundance: -; j_gene: TRBJ1-1; v_gene: TRBV18; d_gene: -; CDR3nt: TGTGCCAGCTCACCGGGGGGAAGTGGAACTGAAGCTTTCTTT; CDR3aa: CASSPGGSGTEAFF
abundance: -; j_gene: TRBJ2-1; v_gene: TRBV19; d_gene: TRBD2; CDR3nt: TGTGCCAGTAGCCGACTAGCGGGAGGGGCAGATGAGCAGTTCTTC; CDR3aa: CASSRLAGGADEQFF
abundance: few; j_gene: TRBJ1-2; v_gene: TRBV6-5; d_gene: TRBD1; CDR3nt: TGTGCCAGCAGTTACCAGAACAGGGGGCGAGGCGGTGGCTACACCTTC; CDR3aa: CASSYQNRGRGGGYTF
abundance: -; j_gene: TRBJ2-1; v_gene: TRBV5-6; d_gene: -; CDR3nt: TGTGCCAGCAGCTTGGGATCCTACAATGAGCAGTTCTTC; CDR3aa: CASSLGSYNEQFF
abundance: -; j_gene: TRBJ2-3; v_gene: TRBV19; d_gene: TRBD1; CDR3nt: TGTGCCAGTAGTATTGGGACAGGGGGTTCGTGGGTCTCCTATACAGATACGCAGTATTTT; CDR3aa: CASSIGTGGSWVSYTDTQYF
abundance: -; j_gene: TRBJ2-7; v_gene: TRBV18; d_gene: -; CDR3nt: TGTGCCAGCTCACCCACCCTAGAATTGGGCGAGCAGTACTTC; CDR3aa: CASSPTLELGEQYF
abundance: -; j_gene: TRBJ2-3; v_gene: TRBV4-1; d_gene: TRBD2; CDR3nt: TGCGCCAGCAGCCAAGATTCCGCGGCGGGGACTAGGAGCACAGATACGCAGTATTTT; CDR3aa: CASSQDSAAGTRSTDTQYF
abundance: -; j_gene: TRBJ2-3; v_gene: TRBV10-3; d_gene: -; CDR3nt: TGTGCCATCAGTGAGCAACTAGCCCCCGCCGACACAGATACGCAGTATTTT; CDR3aa: CAISEQLAPADTDTQYF
abundance: -; j_gene: TRBJ1-1; v_gene: TRBV7-9; d_gene: TRBD1; CDR3nt: TGTGCCAGCAGCGCAGACAGGGTCGGTATCACTGAAGCTTTCTTT; CDR3aa: CASSADRVGITEAFF
abundance: -; j_gene: TRBJ2-1; v_gene: TRBV5-1; d_gene: -; CDR3nt: TGCGCCAGCAGCTTCCTTATCAATGAGCAGTTCTTC; CDR3aa: CASSFLINEQFF
abundance: few; j_gene: TRBJ2-1; v_gene: TRBV6-1; d_gene: TRBD2; CDR3nt: TGTGCCAGCCGAAGCGGGAGAAACAATGAGCAGTTCTTC; CDR3aa: CASRSGRNNEQFF
abundance: -; j_gene: TRBJ2-7; v_gene: TRBV28; d_gene: -; CDR3nt: TGTGCCAGCAGTTTACCTGATTACTACGAGCAGTACTTC; CDR3aa: CASSLPDYYEQYF
abundance: -; j_gene: TRBJ1-2; v_gene: TRBV5-4; d_gene: -; CDR3nt: TGTGCCAGCACCCAGTCAGAAAAGTATGGCTACACCTTC; CDR3aa: CASTQSEKYGYTF
abundance: -; j_gene: TRBJ2-7; v_gene: TRBV5-1; d_gene: -; CDR3nt: TGCGCCAGCAGCGTGGTCCTCAGTTCAAGCTCCTACGAGCAGTACTTC; CDR3aa: CASSVVLSSSSYEQYF
abundance: -; j_gene: TRBJ2-2; v_gene: TRBV6-4; d_gene: TRBD2; CDR3nt: TGTGCCAGCAGCGTGACTAGCGGGGGGCCAAACACCGGGGAGCTGTTTTTT; CDR3aa: CASSVTSGGPNTGELFF
abundance: -; j_gene: TRBJ2-7; v_gene: TRBV7-9; d_gene: -; CDR3nt: TGTGCCAGCAGCTCTGGCGGGGCCGATCTCGACGAGCAGTACTTC; CDR3aa: CASSSGGADLDEQYF
abundance: -; j_gene: TRBJ1-6; v_gene: TRBV4-1; d_gene: TRBD1; CDR3nt: TGCGCCAGCAGCCAGGACCTTACAGGGGTCCTAGCCTCCTATAATTCACCCCTCCACTTT; CDR3aa: CASSQDLTGVLASYNSPLHF
abundance: -; j_gene: TRBJ2-5; v_gene: TRBV7-6; d_gene: -; CDR3nt: TGTGCCAGCAGCACTATAGGGGGGGCCGGAGAGACCCAGTACTTC; CDR3aa: CASSTIGGAGETQYF
abundance: -; j_gene: TRBJ2-7; v_gene: TRBV21-1; d_gene: -; CDR3nt: TGTGCCAGCAGTTACCAGTTAGCTACCGTGTTAGACGAGCAGTACTTC; CDR3aa: CASSYQLATVLDEQYF
abundance: -; j_gene: TRBJ1-2; v_gene: TRBV5-1; d_gene: -; CDR3nt: TGCGCCAGCAGCCTGGAAGGGGTCTGGGGCTACACCTTC; CDR3aa: CASSLEGVWGYTF
abundance: -; j_gene: TRBJ2-5; v_gene: TRBV5-1; d_gene: TRBD1; CDR3nt: TGCGCCAGCAGCCGAGACAGGGAAGGTGAGACCCAGTACTTC; CDR3aa: CASSRDREGETQYF
abundance: -; j_gene: TRBJ1-3; v_gene: TRBV10-3; d_gene: TRBD1; CDR3nt: TGTGCCATCAGTATACAGGGGAGCGACACCATATATTTT; CDR3aa: CAISIQGSDTIYF
abundance: -; j_gene: TRBJ1-4; v_gene: TRBV7-9; d_gene: -; CDR3nt: TGTGCCAGCAGCTCGCACACGGGTAATGAAAAACTGTTTTTT; CDR3aa: CASSSHTGNEKLFF